Following are 5 T cell receptor beta chains from one sample sequenced in a study of regulatory T cells in long-lasting Graves disease. CDR3-region Arm-PCR and iRepertoire HTBI primers produced the TCR beta libraries. Each CDR3 protein is one row after TCRdb ran MiXCR on the multiplex PCR reads. The sample lists some 230,000 distinct CDR3 sequences; around 20% were seen once. Time point in this sample: newly diagnosed GD, antithyroid drugs for less than 3 months. PBMCs were the source of the RNA used for TCR sequencing. This material consisted of peripheral blood mononuclear cells (PBMCs), taken at new diagnosis, from a patient treated with antithyroid drugs. These receptors came from a female donor with Graves disease.

This clonotype was observed a few times. The chain recombines TRBV20-1 with TRBJ2-3; D may match TRBD1 or TRBD2 (6 bases each). The CDR3 spans 16 residues. Germline-derived CDR1 and CDR2 are DFQATT and SNEGSKA (reference sequence). The ends were cut back, 3 bases at V and 3 bases at J, with 19 bases in the middle. This chain's CDR3 is CSARGGRDLATDTQYF. The CDR3 DNA sequence: TGCAGTGCTAGGGGGGGCCGGGACTTAGCTACAGATACGCAGTATTTT.

This clonotype was picked up a small number of times. The genes are TRBV6-2 or TRBV6-3 and TRBJ2-1; tentative D call: TRBD2 (6 bases). The CDR3 has 14 residues. The germline V and J ends were trimmed by 10 bases and 4 bases, with 17 bases remaining between them. CDR1 MNHEY and CDR2 SVGEGT come from the germline V gene. This CDR3 reads CATEWAGKYNEQFF. CDR3 coding DNA: TGTGCCACGGAATGGGCGGGGAAATACAATGAGCAGTTCTTC.

This clonotype occurred many times. The chain combines TRBV7-2 with TRBJ1-6; 7 bases line up with TRBD1. The CDR3 consists of 16 residues. V was pared by 4 bases and J by 9 bases, with 12 bases of the junction left unmatched. Germline V gene lookup returns CDR1 SGHTA and CDR2 FQGNSA. CDR3 in amino acids: CASSSRDSWWSSPLHF. The CDR3 DNA reads as TGTGCCAGCAGCTCCCGGGACAGCTGGTGGAGTTCACCCCTCCACTTT.

Ten or more counts support this clonotype. V is TRBV7-2 and J is TRBJ1-1; unclear D gene. The germline CDR1 and CDR2 sequences are SGHTA and FQGNSA. The CDR3 sequence is 15 residues long. Trimming pared 1 base from V and 0 bases from J, leaving 9 bases between. CDR3 in DNA: TGTGCCAGCAGCTTAGAGTCACAGATGAACACTGAAGCTTTCTTT. Protein product: CASSLESQMNTEAFF. The whole variable domain, remainder taken from reference TRBV7-2 and TRBJ1-1, is GAGVSQSPSNKVTEKGKDVELRCDPISGHTALYWYRQSLGQGLEFLIYFQGNSAPDKSGLPSDRFSAERTGGSVSTLTIQRTQQEDSAVYLCASSLESQMNTEAFFGQGTRLTVV.

The sample holds many counts of this clonotype. The DNA for the CDR3 is TGTGCCAGCAGTCCAGGACTAGTTGGGGGTAATGAGCAGTTCTTC. Residues: CASSPGLVGGNEQFF. The gene calls are TRBV6-1 and TRBJ2-1; 7 bases fit TRBD2. Germline V gives CDR1 MNHNS, CDR2 SASEGT. This CDR3 contains 15 residues. V was pared by 5 bases and J by 7 bases, with 11 bases of the junction left unmatched.